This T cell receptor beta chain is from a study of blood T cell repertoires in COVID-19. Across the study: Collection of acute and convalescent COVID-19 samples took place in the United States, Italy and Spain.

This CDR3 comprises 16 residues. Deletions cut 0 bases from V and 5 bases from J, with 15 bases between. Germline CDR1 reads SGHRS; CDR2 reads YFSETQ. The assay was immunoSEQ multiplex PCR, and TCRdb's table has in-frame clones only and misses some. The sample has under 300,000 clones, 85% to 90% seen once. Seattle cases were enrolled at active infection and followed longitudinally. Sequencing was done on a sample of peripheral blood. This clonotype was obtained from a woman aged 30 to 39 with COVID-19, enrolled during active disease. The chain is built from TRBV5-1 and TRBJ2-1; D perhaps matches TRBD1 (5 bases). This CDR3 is CASSLAGQGWNNEQFF. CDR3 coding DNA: TGCGCCAGCAGCTTGGCCGGGCAGGGCTGGAACAATGAGCAGTTCTTC.